This T cell receptor beta chain was profiled in a study of blood T cell repertoires in COVID-19. Here immunoSEQ multiplex PCR was the method, and the copy in TCRdb shows in-frame clones only, minus some. The sample lists around 39,000 clones, 90% seen once, with 9% to 13% in the top ten. The V gene's germline CDR1 is SGHVS and CDR2 FNYEAQ. This CDR3 contains 15 residues. Deletions cut 1 base from V and 7 bases from J, with 16 bases between. The chain is built from TRBV7-6 and TRBJ2-5, with a tentative D call TRBD2 (6 bases). The origin of this receptor is a man in his 70s with acute or convalescent COVID-19. The specimen was peripheral blood. Written as DNA, the CDR3 is TGTGCCAGCAGCTTAGTCCTGCGGGGAGTGGGGACCCAGTACTTC. Translating it yields CASSLVLRGVGTQYF.